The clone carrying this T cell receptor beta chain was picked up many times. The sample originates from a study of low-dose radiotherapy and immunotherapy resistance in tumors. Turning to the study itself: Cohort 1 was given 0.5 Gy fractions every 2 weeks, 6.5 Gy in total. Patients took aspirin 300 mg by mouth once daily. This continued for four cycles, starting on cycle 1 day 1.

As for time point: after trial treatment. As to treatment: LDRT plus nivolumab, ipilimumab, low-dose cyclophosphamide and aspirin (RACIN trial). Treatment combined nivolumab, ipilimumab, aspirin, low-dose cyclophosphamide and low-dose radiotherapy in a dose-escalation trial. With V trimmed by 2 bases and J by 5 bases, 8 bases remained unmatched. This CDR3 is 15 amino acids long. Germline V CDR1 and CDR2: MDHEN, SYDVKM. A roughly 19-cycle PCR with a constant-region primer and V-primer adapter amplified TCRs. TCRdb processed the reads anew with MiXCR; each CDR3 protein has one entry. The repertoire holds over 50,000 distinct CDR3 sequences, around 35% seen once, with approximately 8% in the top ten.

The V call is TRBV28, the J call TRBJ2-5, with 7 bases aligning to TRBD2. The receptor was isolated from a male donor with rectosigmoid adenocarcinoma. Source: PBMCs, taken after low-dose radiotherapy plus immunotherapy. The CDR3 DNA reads TGTGCCAGCAGTTTACCTGCTGCCGGGGGGGAGACCCAGTACTTC. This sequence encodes CASSLPAAGGETQYF.